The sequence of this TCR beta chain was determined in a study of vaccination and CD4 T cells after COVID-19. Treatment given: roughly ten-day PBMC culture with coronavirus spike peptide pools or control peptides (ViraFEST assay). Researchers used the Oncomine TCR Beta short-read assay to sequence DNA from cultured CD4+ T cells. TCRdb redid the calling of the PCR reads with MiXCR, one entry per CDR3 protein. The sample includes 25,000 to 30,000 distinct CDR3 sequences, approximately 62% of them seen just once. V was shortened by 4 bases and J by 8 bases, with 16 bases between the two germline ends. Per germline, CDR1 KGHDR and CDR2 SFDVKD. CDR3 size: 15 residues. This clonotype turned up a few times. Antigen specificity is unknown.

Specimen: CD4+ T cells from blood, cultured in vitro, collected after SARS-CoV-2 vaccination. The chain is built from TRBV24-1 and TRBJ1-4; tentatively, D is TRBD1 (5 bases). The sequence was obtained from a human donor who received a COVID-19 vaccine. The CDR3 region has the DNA TGTGCCACCAGTGACTCCGGGGCGTCGAGCGAAAAACTGTTTTTT. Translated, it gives CATSDSGASSEKLFF.